The 14 T cell receptor beta chains below all came from one sample that was sequenced in a study of blood T cell repertoires in COVID-19. The method was immunoSEQ multiplex PCR; TCRdb's version includes in-frame clones alone and lacks a portion of them. The sample records around 160,000 clones, 75% to 90% being singletons. The sample consisted of peripheral blood. These receptors were collected from a man aged 18 to 29 with COVID-19, enrolled during active disease.

The chain has TRBV2 and TRBJ1-1; D remains unclear. Germline CDR1 and CDR2: SNHLY and FYNNEI. The CDR3 consists of 16 residues. The V end was cut by 6 bases, the J end by 3 bases, with 20 bases between. The CDR3 sequence is CASRMGWARADTEAFF. CDR3 DNA: TGTGCCAGCAGGATGGGATGGGCGCGGGCGGACACTGAAGCTTTCTTT.

The J gene is TRBJ2-7, the V gene TRBV27, with D perhaps TRBD2 (5 bases). This CDR3 region has 15 residues. Germline-derived CDR1 and CDR2 are MNHEY and SMNVEV (reference sequence). The V end was cut by 3 bases, the J end by 0 bases, with 12 bases between. CDR3 residues: CASSFGGRSSYEQYF. CDR3 in DNA: TGTGCCAGCAGTTTCGGAGGCAGGAGCTCCTACGAGCAGTACTTC.

The chain uses TRBV18 and TRBJ2-3, with D maybe TRBD2 (6 bases). V lost 2 bases, J lost 5 bases, and 11 bases lay in between. Germline CDR1 reads KGHSH; CDR2 reads LQKENI. This CDR3 comprises 14 residues. The CDR3: CASSPLTREDTQYF. In nucleotides, the CDR3 is TGTGCCAGCTCACCATTGACTAGAGAAGATACGCAGTATTTT. Full variable domain (missing parts from reference TRBV18 and TRBJ2-3): NAGVMQNPRHLVRRRGQEARLRCSPMKGHSHVYWYRQLPEEGLKFMVYLQKENIIDESGMPKERFSAEFPKEGPSILRIQQVVRGDSAAYFCASSPLTREDTQYFGPGTRLTVL.

This chain uses TRBV7-2 with TRBJ2-2; possibly TRBD2 for D (6 bases). Trimming left V 5 bases short and J 4 bases short, with 14 bases between. The germline CDR1 and CDR2 sequences are SGHTA and FQGNSA. The CDR3 has 15 amino acids. CDR3 bases: TGTGCCAGCAGCCCCGGGCTGCGGGGCACCGGGGAGCTGTTTTTT. The encoded protein is CASSPGLRGTGELFF.

Comment on this clone: The junction departs from germline at one end; a sequencing error may be responsible. CDR3 loop: CASTQQGPTNEKLLF. The CDR3, as DNA: TGTGCCAGCACCCAACAGGGACCAACTAATGAAAAACTGCTTTTT. The rearrangement uses TRBV18 and TRBJ1-4; a weak D match, TRBD1 (6 bases). Germline lookup yields CDR1 KGHSH and CDR2 LQKENI. The CDR3 runs to 15 residues.

The chain has TRBV3-1 (or the pseudogene TRBV3-2) and TRBJ2-5; no definite D call. The V gene's germline CDR1 is LGHDT and CDR2 YNNKEL (reference sequence). V gave up 0 bases and J gave up 5 bases, with 10 bases separating them. The CDR3 runs 14 residues. The DNA for the CDR3 is TGTGCCAGCAGCCAAGATTTACCTAGGGAGACCCAGTACTTC. This codes for CASSQDLPRETQYF.

This chain joins TRBV3-1 (or the pseudogene TRBV3-2) and TRBJ2-6, with 10 positions matching TRBD1. Germline lookup yields CDR1 LGHDT and CDR2 YNNKEL (reference sequence). V was clipped by 3 bases and J by 6 bases; unmatched bases: 14. This CDR3 is built from 19 residues. The chain's CDR3 is CASSQTPGQGLLAANVLTF. Here the CDR3 DNA reads TGTGCCAGCAGCCAGACCCCGGGACAGGGGCTTCTCGCGGCCAACGTCCTGACTTTC.

This clone was recorded once. V and J are TRBV24-1 and TRBJ2-1, with TRBD1 matching 9 bases. Germline V gene lookup returns CDR1 KGHDR and CDR2 SFDVKD. Trimming cost V 1 base and J 8 bases; bases outside gene matches: 5. The CDR3 runs 15 residues. The CDR3 DNA is TGTGCCACCAGTGATTTCCGGGACAGGGAGCATGAGCAGTTCTTC. Protein product: CATSDFRDREHEQFF.

The genes are TRBV6-1 and TRBJ2-5; 7 bases fit TRBD1. V gave up 0 bases and J gave up 1 base; unmatched junction bases: 11. CDR3 size: 18 residues. Germline-derived CDR1 and CDR2 are MNHNS and SASEGT. The CDR3 loop is CASSEAVSTGVPQETQYF. The CDR3 DNA follows: TGTGCCAGCAGTGAAGCCGTTTCTACAGGGGTTCCCCAAGAGACCCAGTACTTC.

The gene calls are TRBV19 and TRBJ2-1, with 8 bases matching TRBD2. Germline V CDR1 and CDR2: LNHDA, SQIVND (reference sequence). The CDR3 is 15 amino acids. The V and J ends lost 6 bases and 0 bases, in that order; junction bases with no gene match: 4. The CDR3 coding sequence is TGTGCCAGTAGAACTAGCGGCCCCTCCTACAATGAGCAGTTCTTC. It yields the protein CASRTSGPSYNEQFF.

The chain uses TRBV24-1 and TRBJ2-7; 11 positions agree with TRBD2. V shed 3 bases, J shed 3 bases, and the junction held 6 bases outside the gene matches. The CDR3 is made up of 16 amino acids. Per the germline V gene, CDR1 is KGHDR and CDR2 is SFDVKD. The CDR3 DNA reads as TGTGCCACCAGTGATCTCCGACTAGCGGGGCGCTACGAGCAGTACTTC. It encodes CATSDLRLAGRYEQYF.

V and J are TRBV29-1 and TRBJ2-7; 7 nucleotides align to TRBD1. V lost 7 bases and J lost 7; bases outside the gene matches: 13. From germline, CDR1 is SQVTM and CDR2 ANQGSEA. CDR3 length equals 13 residues. CDR3 residues: CSATGTASGEQYF. The CDR3, as DNA: TGCAGCGCCACCGGGACAGCTTCGGGTGAGCAGTACTTC.

This chain connects TRBV21-1 to TRBJ2-7; the DNA was not compared with TRBD1, the D call given in the table. TRBV21-1 is a recognized pseudogene. This CDR3 has 15 residues. The chain's CDR3 is CASPASGDRVYEQYF. In DNA form, the CDR3 reads TGTGCCAGCCCAGCCTCAGGGGACAGGGTTTACGAGCAGTACTTC.

The chain is built from TRBV7-2 and TRBJ2-1, with 8 bases aligning to TRBD2. With 0 bases clipped from V and 8 bases from J, the junction kept 6 bases outside the gene matches. Germline CDR1 is SGHTA and CDR2 is FQGNSA. This CDR3 has 15 residues. The CDR3 spells CASSLAGGRRHEQFF. The CDR3 DNA follows: TGTGCCAGCAGCTTAGCTGGCGGGAGGAGGCATGAGCAGTTCTTC. Together with reference TRBV7-2 and TRBJ2-1, the CDR3 gives the full variable domain: GAGVSQSPSNKVTEKGKDVELRCDPISGHTALYWYRQSLGQGLEFLIYFQGNSAPDKSGLPSDRFSAERTGGSVSTLTIQRTQQEDSAVYLCASSLAGGRRHEQFFGPGTRLTVL.